Below, 16 T cell receptor beta chains from the same sample are listed, as sequenced in a study of blood T cell repertoires in COVID-19. Some clones are missing from TCRdb's copy, which holds only in-frame ones; the method was immunoSEQ multiplex PCR. Among 210,000 or so clones listed, about nine tenths were seen once. Sequencing used PBMCs or T cells enriched from blood (not recorded which). These receptor sequences come from a woman aged 45-60 years in a cohort exposed to, infected with or recovered from COVID-19 (not recorded which).

This sequence joins TRBV3-1 (or the pseudogene TRBV3-2) and TRBJ2-3; no firm D call. There are 15 residues in the CDR3. Trimming removed 1 base at V and 3 bases at J, with 11 bases between. CDR1 is LGHDT and CDR2 is YNNKEL in the germline V gene (reference sequence). Here the CDR3 reads CASSQVAGGTDTQYF. In nucleotides, the CDR3 is TGTGCCAGCAGCCAAGTGGCAGGTGGAACAGATACGCAGTATTTT.

The chain combines TRBV13 with TRBJ2-5, with a tentative D call TRBD2 (5 bases). CDR1 is PRHDT and CDR2 is FYEKMQ in the germline V gene (reference sequence). This CDR3 contains 13 residues. The V and J ends lost 0 bases and 5 bases respectively, with 7 bases between them. The CDR3 DNA reads TGTGCCAGCAGCTTAGGGGGAGCCGAGACCCAGTACTTC. Translating gives CASSLGGAETQYF.

A few counts support this clone. The chain links TRBV5-4 to TRBJ2-3, with 9 bases that match TRBD1. V dropped 3 bases and J dropped 0; count of bases not matched to a gene: 2. CDR1 is SGHNT, CDR2 YYREEE, per germline (reference sequence). The CDR3 covers 15 residues. The CDR3 nucleotides read TGTGCCAGCAGCTCCGGGACAGGGAGCACAGATACGCAGTATTTT. Translation: CASSSGTGSTDTQYF. The full variable domain, rest sourced from reference TRBV5-4 and TRBJ2-3, is ETGVTQSPTHLIKTRGQQVTLRCSSQSGHNTVSWYQQALGQGPQFIFQYYREEENGRGNFPPRFSGLQFPNYSSELNVNALELDDSALYLCASSSGTGSTDTQYFGPGTRLTVL.

This clone has a handful of counts. The chain joins TRBV7-9 to TRBJ1-4, with D perhaps TRBD1 (5 bases). V was cut by 6 bases and J by 8 bases, with 16 bases left in between. The germline CDR1 and CDR2 sequences are SEHNR and FQNEAQ (reference sequence). The CDR3 is made up of 14 amino acids. In DNA form, the CDR3 reads TGTGCCAGCAGTACCGCCAGGGAGGTCGAAAAACTGTTTTTT. It translates to CASSTAREVEKLFF.

V usage is TRBV5-1 and J usage is TRBJ2-3; 7 nucleotides match TRBD1. The CDR3 loop spans 15 amino acids. The ends lost 4 bases at V and 6 bases at J; junction bases unmatched: 11. CDR1 and CDR2 from the germline V gene are SGHRS and YFSETQ. DNA of the CDR3: TGCGCCAGCAGCACACAGGGGACCCTAGTGGATACGCAGTATTTT. Its protein product is CASSTQGTLVDTQYF.

This chain uses TRBV5-1 with TRBJ1-4; D gene uncertain. V was trimmed by 0 bases and J by 6 bases, leaving 9 bases between them. Germline-derived CDR1 and CDR2 are SGHRS and YFSETQ. This CDR3 spans 14 amino acids. CDR3 DNA: TGCGCCAGCAGCTTGGGGGTCGGAGATGAAAAACTGTTTTTT. It specifies CASSLGVGDEKLFF.

The chain links TRBV7-3 to TRBJ2-7; 9 bases are shared with TRBD2. Germline-derived CDR1 and CDR2 are SGHTA and FQGTGA. J lost 9 bases, V lost 1 base, and 7 bases had no gene match. There are 14 residues in the CDR3. This CDR3 reads CASSLNGGGAGQYF. CDR3 nucleotide sequence: TGTGCCAGCAGCTTAAATGGCGGGGGGGCCGGGCAGTACTTC. The variable domain in full, with the rest retrieved from reference TRBV7-3 and TRBJ2-7, is GAGVSQTPSNKVTEKGKYVELRCDPISGHTALYWYRQSLGQGPEFLIYFQGTGAADDSGLPNDRFFAVRPEGSVSTLKIQRTERGDSAVYLCASSLNGGGAGQYFGPGTRLTVT.

The chain employs TRBV9 and TRBJ2-3, with D perhaps TRBD2 (6 bases). This CDR3 is built from 17 residues. Trimming took 4 bases from V and 3 from J, leaving 21 bases between them. The germline gives CDR1 SGDLS, CDR2 YYNGEE. The CDR3 sequence is CASSPREFGEATDTQYF. CDR3 DNA sequence: TGTGCCAGCAGCCCCAGGGAGTTCGGGGAGGCGACAGATACGCAGTATTTT.

This rearrangement joins TRBV7-2 to TRBJ2-4; the match to TRBD1 covers 7 bases. The CDR3 has 15 amino acids. The ends lost 4 bases at V and 0 bases at J; junction bases unmatched: 3. The germline CDR1 and CDR2 sequences are SGHTA and FQGNSA. CDR3 bases: TGTGCCAGCAGCTACAGGGGTCTAGCCAAAAACATTCAGTACTTC. Translation gives CASSYRGLAKNIQYF.

The chain has TRBV27 and TRBJ2-1; 8 bases fit TRBD2. After removal of 6 bases from V and 7 bases from J, the junction contained 11 bases not matched to a gene. Per germline, CDR1 MNHEY and CDR2 SMNVEV (reference sequence). CDR3 length equals 15 residues. As DNA, the CDR3 is TGTGCCAGCAGGGCCGGGGGGGGCTTGGGAAATGAGCAGTTCTTC. Translation gives CASRAGGGLGNEQFF.

This clone was seen only once. The gene calls are TRBV2 and TRBJ1-4, with D possibly TRBD1 on 6 matching bases. In germline, CDR1 is SNHLY, CDR2 FYNNEI. V lost 3 bases to trimming and J lost 0 bases, with 11 bases between them. The length of the CDR3 is 16 residues. CDR3 sequence reads: CASSETGAATNEKLFF. In DNA, the CDR3 is TGTGCCAGCAGTGAGACAGGTGCTGCAACTAATGAAAAACTGTTTTTT.

The chain links TRBV4-1 to TRBJ2-2, with a tentative D call TRBD1 (6 bases). CDR3 size: 15 residues. Between the trimmed V and J ends, which lost 4 bases and 7 bases, there was a span of 16 bases. Germline V gene lookup returns CDR1 MGHRA and CDR2 YSYEKL. In DNA form, the CDR3 reads TGCGCCAGCAGCCTCCCGGGACAACTGATCGGGGAGCTGTTTTTT. Its translation is CASSLPGQLIGELFF.

This rearrangement joins TRBV7-2 to TRBJ1-1, with 8 bases aligning to TRBD1. V lost 1 base and J lost 1; bases outside the gene matches: 5. The CDR3 runs 16 residues. CDR1 and CDR2 (germline): SGHTA, FQGNSA. CDR3 in amino acids: CASSLDSGGWNTEAFF. CDR3 in DNA: TGTGCCAGCAGCTTAGATTCAGGGGGCTGGAACACTGAAGCTTTCTTT.

This rearrangement joins TRBV7-2 to TRBJ2-7; possibly TRBD2 for D (6 bases). Germline assignment: CDR1 SGHTA and CDR2 FQGNSA. The CDR3 is 13 amino acids. The germline V and J ends were trimmed by 3 bases and 5 bases, with 11 bases remaining between them. DNA of the CDR3: TGTGCCAGCAGCTTTTCCGGGGGAAACGAGCAGTACTTC. It translates to CASSFSGGNEQYF.

The chain combines TRBV12-3 or TRBV12-4 with TRBJ1-3; D not resolved. The CDR3 has 13 amino acids. V lost 6 bases to trimming and J lost 0 bases, with 6 bases between them. CDR3 protein: CASSLYSGNTIYF. Here the CDR3 DNA reads TGTGCCAGCAGCTTATACTCTGGAAACACCATATATTTT.

This chain joins TRBV19 and TRBJ2-5; D is uncertain. CDR3 length: 14 amino acids. Germline V gives CDR1 LNHDA, CDR2 SQIVND (reference sequence). V lost 1 base to trimming and J lost 1 base, with 7 bases between them. The DNA of the CDR3 is TGTGCCAGTAGTATAGGGGCCGGCCAAGAGACCCAGTACTTC. It yields the protein CASSIGAGQETQYF.